This entry features one TCR beta chain sequence. This clone was seen a single time. What antigen it recognizes has not been identified. No base quality information exists; no much larger clone differs at one position. Library prep was done by the immunoSEQ multiplex PCR assay. The multiplex PCR relied on a mix of 60 forward primers for TCR Vbeta segments and 13 reverse primers for TCR Jbeta segments. The CDR3 region of rearranged TCR beta genes was amplified from genomic DNA with a multiplex PCR assay. The Illumina HiSeq System was used to sequence the amplified TCR beta libraries as 87-base-pair reads. The paper's data handling went like this. In a later analysis, some 80 million unique TCR beta chains were counted across the 500 to 700 repertoires, and around 11 million of these chains were shared by at least two donors. A nearest-neighbor algorithm error-corrected the raw reads and collapsed the reads into unique sequences, merging closely related sequences to remove PCR and sequencing errors. To assign V, D and J gene segments, CDR3 sequences were aligned to IMGT reference sequences. For a sequence to be retained, at least a six-nucleotide match to both a V gene segment and a J gene segment was required. A rearrangement was called productive if the CDR3 had no stop codons and remained in frame with V and J, and every other rearrangement was called non-productive. Following IMGT convention, CDR3 was defined as the stretch from the second conserved V-encoded cysteine to the conserved J-encoded phenylalanine. The earlier analysis of some 550 of the donors excluded any sequence lacking an unambiguous match to a single V gene segment. An earlier analysis of several hundred of the donors called V segments functional above 56.7% productive rearrangements and segregating when the between-donor standard deviation exceeded 5%. To diagnose cytomegalovirus status from the catalog of TCR beta chain sequences, a statistical classification framework was built. A later analysis assigned V and J genes by comparing TCR nucleotide sequences with IMGT/GENE-DB human TR gene sequences. In a later analysis, CDR3 sequences and most-parsimonious VDJ recombination scenarios were assigned using the TCRdist pipeline. In a later analysis, every TCR beta chain was defined by the combination of its CDR3 amino acid sequence and its V-gene family, and reads without a unique V-gene family were dropped. As a way to deal with suspected cross-contamination and a sequencing artifact, a later analysis dropped 592 nucleotide sequences that were highly shared and had low generation probability. In a later analysis, a clonal expansion index was calculated for each public chain from normalized within-repertoire ranks of inferred template counts. A later analysis computed generation probabilities with a VDJ recombination model fitted to out-of-frame rearrangements, and checked the results against IGoR. Hypergeometric tests were used in a later analysis to score TCR-TCR, TCR-HLA and TCR-CMV co-occurrence, with a repertoire-size bias correction applied to the TCR pairs. A later analysis estimated false discovery rates by permuting HLA or CMV assignments 20 times. In a later analysis, co-occurring TCRs were grouped with DBSCAN, and TCRdist sequence similarity was added when clustering was performed within HLA-allele-positive subsets. Co-occurrence clustering excluded repertoires with fewer than 30,000 or more than 120,000 public chains, plus five with anomalous nucleotide sharing. Imported from immuneACCESS, the table was reduced by TCRdb to in-frame sequences with V and J called. These copies leave out some clones; in studies compared against another copy, an unresolved V gene accounts for under half, and the cause of the remainder is not known. V and J calls and clone size are copied from that table; D and trimming were computed from the DNA. Here the sample has under 300,000 clones; 70% to 90% occur a single time. The ten biggest clones cover less than 8.5% of the sample.

The cohort comprised fewer than 750 healthy bone marrow donors. All cohort members were sampled while nominally healthy, although unrecorded immune exposures were likely present. The donor tested CMV seropositive, placing the donor among the 250 to 350 seropositive members of the cohort. Each donor provided a peripheral blood sample, and peripheral blood mononuclear cells were used for TCR beta sequencing. Genomic DNA extraction from the blood cell samples was performed with the Qiagen DNeasy Blood Extraction Kit. This sample is drawn from a study of cytomegalovirus exposure and HLA in healthy donors (dated by TCRdb to the late 2010s). Background on the whole study: In an earlier analysis of some 610 of the donors, around 300 Gb of sequence data and approximately 120 million unique TCR beta sequences from about 190 million T cells were reported. An early release covering roughly 600 HLA-typed donors comprised approximately 290 gigabases of sequencing data and 65 million to 100 million unique TCR sequences. Of the 398 genotyped donors, less than 90% were placed in the genetic ancestry cluster associated with self-reported Caucasian donors. The study aimed to test whether signatures of past pathogen exposure could be identified by cataloging public T cell receptors. The T cell repertoires of 700 or so subjects were profiled by immunosequencing and related to cytomegalovirus serostatus. Along with the approximately 700-subject first cohort, a separate validation cohort of over a hundred different subjects was used. To predict cytomegalovirus infection status, the study combined high-throughput TCR immunosequencing, statistical association of individual TCRs with disease status, and machine learning. A later analysis re-analyzed previously published TCR beta repertoires from several hundred donors and added high-resolution HLA genotyping to study TCR occurrence patterns. In the later analysis, no new phenotypic data were used to find candidate immune exposures; instead, reliance was placed on TCR beta sequences and their occurrence across donors. To decide whether each TCR beta V gene segment behaved as functional or pseudogenic, an earlier analysis of fewer than 750 of the donors relied on high-throughput TCR beta sequencing. Donor age, sex, ethnicity and CMV serostatus were compiled alongside the repertoire data. A later genetic analysis used genome-wide SNP genotypes for about three fifths of the 666 donors, treating that subset as a discovery cohort. Every repertoire in the discovery cohort had been generated on one and the same sequencing platform. Class I and class II HLA loci were covered by the typing at four-digit resolution. Typing coverage varied by locus: roughly 629-640 donors for A, B, C, DRB1 and DQB1; roughly 520 for DQA1; approximately 610 for DPA1; more than 450 for DPB1. Four to six DR-DQ haplotypes were handled as single units for association and clustering, since linkage in the cohort was strong. Among 300 to 500 genotyped donors of the cohort, an average of roughly 230,000 unique TCR beta nucleotide sequences was sequenced per donor, of which about 19% were non-productive. Study-level results and caveats: Because HLA typing was missing for some donors at each locus, association tests included only the typed subset. Linkage disequilibrium might explain the correlated functional status among segregating V segments, but an unknown experimental factor could not be ruled out. According to the authors, the approach could potentially be generalized to other disease states and immunological phenotypes. The cohort was sequenced for TCR beta chains only, and without alpha or paired-chain data the features that could be detected were limited. The classifier was reported to diagnose cytomegalovirus status with high specificity and sensitivity in both the original and validation cohorts. A later analysis reported that several top co-occurrence clusters appeared linked to parvovirus B19, influenza, CMV and Epstein-Barr virus. A later analysis found that most CMV-associated TCR beta chains appeared HLA-restricted, with HLA associations seemingly driven largely by CMV exposure. In a later genetic analysis, a missense DCLRE1C variant was associated with V-gene and J-gene trimming of TCR beta chains, and the association was replicated in an independent cohort. Because counts were too low, seventeen rarely observed V segments, including chromosome 9 orphons, were excluded from the earlier analysis of about 500 of the donors. Three of the identified cytomegalovirus-associated TCR beta chains were confirmed in vitro to be specific for cytomegalovirus antigens. A further reported finding was that TCR beta sequences accurately predicted the HLA-A and HLA-B alleles for most subjects in the first cohort. Broadly in line with IMGT annotations, most TCR beta V segments showed up in productive rearrangements about 87% or about 30% of the time in an earlier analysis of a few hundred of the donors. Because the 87-base-pair reads could not distinguish some IMGT-functional V segments, including TRBV6-2 and TRBV6-3, those segments were excluded. Specific HLA alleles were associated with roughly 16,000 TCR beta sequences at a false discovery rate of 0.05 in a later analysis. When HLA alleles, especially DR and DQ, strongly co-occurred, attributing TCR associations to individual alleles was difficult. Compared with the roughly 700-donor mean, donors in an Asian-associated ancestry cluster had fewer N-insertions in productive TCRs, according to a later genetic analysis. The only immune exposure information available for the cohort was CMV serostatus. The study gave a list of 150 to 200 TCR beta chains associated with cytomegalovirus. Roughly uniform sequencing depth across donors was assumed in presence/absence analyses, although this assumption may not hold. In a later analysis, the rate of TCR association differed among HLA loci, with DRB1 alleles having the most associated TCRs and HLA-C alleles having the fewest. A group of highly shared sequence variants was considered likely to be a technical artifact of the sequencing pipeline. Most TCR sequences were observed very rarely across donors, whereas some public TCRs were present in many individuals. Compared with equally common non-associated chains, HLA-associated TCR beta chains in a later analysis were more clonally expanded and had lower generation probabilities.

The CDR3 has 15 amino acids, counting the end cysteine and phenylalanine. Only the CDR3 region is kept as DNA, spanning 45 bases read in frame from base 1. V gives up 2 bases and J gives up 5 bases, and the segment between their germline ends measures 15 bases. CDR1 and CDR2, looked up from the germline V gene, are KGHSH and LQKENI. Source material: PBMCs. The source is a woman aged 60-75 years in good health and CMV-seropositive. Rearrangement joined TRBV18 to TRBJ1-1, with TRBD1 tentatively as D gene (5 bases match). The sequenced DNA: TGTGCCAGCTCACCAGGGGTTCCGGGGGTTACTGAAGCTTTCTTT. This translates into CASSPGVPGVTEAFF.